This is a list of T cell receptor beta chains from one sample in a study of blood T cell repertoires in COVID-19. Generated by immunoSEQ multiplex PCR, the TCRdb table keeps only in-frame clones and is missing some. The sample comprises 190,000 or so clones, around 84% of which are singletons, and about 17% rests with the top ten. Sequenced: PBMCs or T cells enriched from blood (not recorded which). The receptors here all came from a middle-aged man who had recovered from COVID-19. Both conserved end residues are part of each CDR3. D genes are given only for firm matches. Some rows mark clone size as missing; the rest say once, few, many or name a class of expanded clone.

d_gene	v_gene	j_gene	abundance	CDR3aa	CDR3nt
TRBD1	TRBV30	TRBJ2-7	few	CAWRRGTGGREQYF	TGTGCCTGGAGGAGGGGGACAGGGGGCCGGGAGCAGTACTTC
TRBD2	TRBV28	TRBJ2-5	once	CASSPLWEGQETQYF	TGTGCCAGCAGTCCTTTATGGGAGGGCCAAGAGACCCAGTACTTC
-	TRBV7-2	TRBJ2-1	once	CASSPRRGQVRSGQQFF	TGTGCCAGCAGCCCCAGGAGAGGACAGGTCCGCAGCGGGCAGCAGTTCTTC
-	TRBV7-9	TRBJ1-4	-	CASSLSRADEKLFF	TGTGCCAGCAGCTTGAGCAGGGCGGATGAAAAACTGTTTTTT
-	TRBV20-1	TRBJ2-7	-	CSARVSVEQYF	TGCAGTGCTAGAGTCTCAGTCGAGCAGTACTTC
TRBD2	TRBV27	TRBJ2-7	-	CASSLSGTNYEQYF	TGTGCCAGCAGTTTATCCGGGACTAACTACGAGCAGTACTTC
TRBD2	TRBV27	TRBJ2-3	once	CASSLRRGGNTDTQYF	TGTGCCAGCAGTTTACGACGGGGAGGGAACACAGATACGCAGTATTTT
-	TRBV15	TRBJ1-2	-	CATSGVTGGGNYGYTF	TGTGCCACCAGCGGGGTGACAGGCGGCGGGAACTATGGCTACACCTTC
-	TRBV5-6	TRBJ1-1	-	CASSFGGIVVNTEAFF	TGTGCCAGCAGCTTCGGCGGGATAGTCGTGAACACTGAAGCTTTCTTT
-	TRBV19	TRBJ1-6	-	CASTTGTEYNSPLHF	TGTGCCAGTACCACCGGGACTGAGTATAATTCACCCCTCCACTTT
-	TRBV21-1	TRBJ1-2	few	CAKGRVNGYTF	TGTGCCAAGGGCAGGGTGAATGGCTACACCTTC
-	TRBV19	TRBJ2-1	-	CASSIGGSSFF	TGTGCCAGTAGTATAGGAGGGAGTTCGTTCTTC
TRBD1	TRBV28	TRBJ2-5	-	CASSKVRGTGGGPQETQYF	TGTGCCAGCAGTAAGGTGCGAGGGACAGGGGGGGGACCTCAAGAGACCCAGTACTTC
TRBD1	TRBV13	TRBJ2-7	-	CASSSRDRASREQYF	TGTGCCAGCAGCTCGCGGGACAGGGCCAGCCGGGAGCAGTACTTC
-	TRBV6-6	TRBJ2-1	-	CASSTLVNSYNEQFF	TGTGCCAGCAGTACACTAGTGAACTCCTACAATGAGCAGTTCTTC
TRBD1	TRBV24-1	TRBJ2-4	-	CATSSSPGQGKNIQYF	TGTGCCACCAGCTCCTCCCCGGGACAGGGCAAAAACATTCAGTACTTC
TRBD1	TRBV6-5	TRBJ1-1	-	CASSYSDRATEAFF	TGTGCCAGCAGTTACTCCGACAGGGCGACTGAAGCTTTCTTT
-	TRBV6-6	TRBJ1-1	-	CASSYSTGRSTEAFF	TGTGCCAGCAGTTACTCGACTGGGAGGAGCACTGAAGCTTTCTTT
TRBD1	TRBV19	TRBJ2-3	once	CASREQGARTDTQYF	TGTGCCAGTAGGGAACAGGGGGCCCGCACAGATACGCAGTATTTT
-	TRBV5-5	TRBJ1-1	once	CASSPVARNTEAFF	TGTGCCAGCAGCCCCGTGGCACGGAACACTGAAGCTTTCTTT